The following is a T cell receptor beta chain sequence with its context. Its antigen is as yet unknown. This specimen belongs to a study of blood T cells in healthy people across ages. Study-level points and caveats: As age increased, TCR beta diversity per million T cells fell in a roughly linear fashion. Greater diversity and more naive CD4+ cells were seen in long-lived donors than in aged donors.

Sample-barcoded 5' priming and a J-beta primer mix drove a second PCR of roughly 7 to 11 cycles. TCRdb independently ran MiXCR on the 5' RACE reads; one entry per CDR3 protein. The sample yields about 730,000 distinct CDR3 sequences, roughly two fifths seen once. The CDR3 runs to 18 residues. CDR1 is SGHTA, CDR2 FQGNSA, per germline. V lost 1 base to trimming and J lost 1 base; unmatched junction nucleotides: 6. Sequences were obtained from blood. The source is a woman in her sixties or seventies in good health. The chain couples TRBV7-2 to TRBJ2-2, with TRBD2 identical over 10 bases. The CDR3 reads CASSLDASGSRNTGELFF. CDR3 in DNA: TGTGCCAGCAGCTTAGACGCTAGCGGGAGTCGGAACACCGGGGAGCTGTTTTTT.